This TCR beta chain stems from a study of CD8 T cells in ankylosing spondylitis. TCRdb reprocessed the 5' RACE reads with MiXCR, giving one entry per CDR3 protein. The sample has 400,000 to 450,000 distinct CDR3 sequences; over 15% are singletons. Points on this clonotype: The antigen remains undetermined.

Study-wide results and limits: A TCR beta motif of several highly homologous variants appeared characteristic of ankylosing spondylitis blood.

Trimming shortened V by 6 bases and J by 4 bases, and 12 bases separated the two germline ends. CDR1 is MNHEY, CDR2 SVGAGI, per germline. This CDR3 contains 13 residues. The V gene is TRBV6-5, the J gene TRBJ1-2; D remains ambiguous. Sequencing used blood, either unsorted or a sorted T cell fraction (not recorded which). The sequence derives from a male donor with ankylosing spondylitis. This CDR3 reads CASRLGLAYGYTF. The CDR3, as DNA: TGTGCCAGCAGATTAGGGCTAGCCTATGGCTACACCTTC.